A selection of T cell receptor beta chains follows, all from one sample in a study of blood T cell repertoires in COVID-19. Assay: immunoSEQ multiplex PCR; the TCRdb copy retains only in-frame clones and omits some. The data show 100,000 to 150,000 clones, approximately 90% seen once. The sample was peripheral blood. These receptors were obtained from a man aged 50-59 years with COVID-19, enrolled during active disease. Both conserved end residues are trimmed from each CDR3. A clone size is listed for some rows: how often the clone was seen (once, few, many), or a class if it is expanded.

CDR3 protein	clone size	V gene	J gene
ASSSVRVWGTEAF	NA	TRBV27	TRBJ1-1
ASSPGTSYYNEQF	NA	TRBV9	TRBJ2-1
SVVWLANTGELF	NA	TRBV29-1	TRBJ2-2
ASTTRPGQGPLSNQPQH	NA	TRBV23-1	TRBJ1-5
ASSQYPDRVDTEAF	NA	TRBV4-1	TRBJ1-1
SVLLDRVSYEQY	NA	TRBV29-1	TRBJ2-7
ASRKLAGGGTDTQY	once	TRBV2	TRBJ2-3
ASSIPARGFNQPQH	NA	TRBV19	TRBJ1-5
ASSLLSQGNIQY	NA	TRBV7-9	TRBJ2-4
AISSGTRVADTQY	NA	TRBV10-3	TRBJ2-3
ASSLEGGGNQPQH	NA	TRBV5-1	TRBJ1-5
ASSAGATGLFGNTIY	NA	TRBV7-9	TRBJ1-3
SVEKPGDTQY	NA	TRBV29-1	TRBJ2-3
ASSFSGSHEQY	NA	TRBV28	TRBJ2-7
ASSRGGGNQPQH	NA	TRBV13	TRBJ1-5
AARDRDTGELF	NA	TRBV6-5	TRBJ2-2
ASSPTRGTGSLF	NA	TRBV3-1/TRBV3-2	TRBJ1-1
ASSKSGNQETQY	NA	TRBV4-1	TRBJ2-5
ASSLSDTQY	NA	TRBV25-1	TRBJ2-3
ASSIRGLAGELRNTGELF	NA	TRBV19	TRBJ2-2
ASSQGQGSGANVLT	NA	TRBV14	TRBJ2-6
ASSEVTRGWNQPQH	NA	TRBV6-1	TRBJ1-5